A single sample gave rise to the 18 T cell receptor beta chains below, sequenced in a study of T-cell reconstitution after alpha-beta-depleted transplantation in children. Unique molecular identifiers featured in how the TCRbeta library was prepared. Using its own MiXCR run on the PCR reads, TCRdb lists one record per CDR3 protein. The table includes 250,000 or so distinct CDR3 sequences, roughly 7.7% detected once. The sequencing here drew on PBMCs, mostly from graft donor cells, taken 180 days after TCRalphabeta/CD19-depleted stem cell transplant. Receptor source: a male patient younger than 18 who had a stem cell transplant for acute lymphoblastic leukemia, so the T cells may come from the graft donor.

This clonotype was found a few times. This chain links TRBV5-3 with TRBJ2-3; 8 bases map to TRBD2. TRBV5-3 falls under the ORF class, with uncertain function. The length of the CDR3 is 17 residues. With 3 bases clipped from V and 0 bases from J, the junction kept 9 bases outside the gene matches. DNA of the CDR3: TGTGCCAGAAGCTATTACTCACTAGCGGCTAGCACAGATACGCAGTATTTT. This codes for CARSYYSLAASTDTQYF.

This clonotype was picked up many times. The V call is TRBV6-2 or TRBV6-3, the J call TRBJ2-2; maybe TRBD1 (6 bases). The CDR3 sequence is 16 residues long. Deletions cut 6 bases from V and 3 bases from J, with 17 bases between. Germline V lookup: CDR1 MNHEY, CDR2 SVGEGT. The CDR3 protein is CASRPGQKVYTGELFF. The CDR3 DNA is TGTGCCAGCAGACCCGGACAGAAAGTTTACACCGGGGAGCTGTTTTTT.

This clonotype showed up many times. V is TRBV5-6 and J is TRBJ2-5, with 7 positions matching TRBD2. V was pared by 4 bases and J by 2 bases, with 2 bases of the junction left unmatched. The CDR3 is 13 amino acids. CDR1 and CDR2 (germline): SGHDT, YYEEEE. CDR3 region: CASSGGGQETQYF. DNA for the CDR3: TGTGCCAGCAGCGGGGGGGGGCAAGAGACCCAGTACTTC. Full variable domain (rest looked up from reference TRBV5-6 and TRBJ2-5): DAGVTQSPTHLIKTRGQQVTLRCSPKSGHDTVSWYQQALGQGPQFIFQYYEEEERQRGNFPDRFSGHQFPNYSSELNVNALLLGDSALYLCASSGGGQETQYFGPGTRLLVL.

Ten or more counts support this clonotype. The chain employs TRBV28 and TRBJ1-6; D gene ambiguous. The V end was cut by 3 bases, the J end by 10 bases, with 13 bases between. Germline values: CDR1 MDHEN, CDR2 SYDVKM. This CDR3 comprises 14 residues. The CDR3, as DNA: TGTGCCAGCAGTTTGGGAGGTATCAGGTCACCCCTCCACTTT. Translating gives CASSLGGIRSPLHF.

The chain links TRBV20-1 to TRBJ2-2; 12 nucleotides agree with TRBD2. The germline CDR1 and CDR2 sequences are DFQATT and SNEGSKA (reference sequence). This CDR3 contains 15 residues. Germline trimming cut 3 bases from V and 5 bases from J; bases unmatched to any gene: 4. The CDR3 reads CSARASGRETGELFF. DNA of the CDR3: TGCAGTGCTAGGGCTAGCGGGAGGGAAACCGGGGAGCTGTTTTTT.

About this clonotype: A much larger clonotype is one base distant, so this may be a read error. The chain combines TRBV7-9 with TRBJ2-1, with TRBD2 matching over 8 bases. Germline CDR1 reads SEHNR; CDR2 reads FQNEAQ (reference sequence). This CDR3 is built from 15 residues. Trimming at V came to 1 base and at J to 8 bases, leaving 7 bases not matched to a gene. The CDR3: CASSLDGTRGHEQFF. For the CDR3, the DNA is TGTGCCAGCAGCTTAGACGGGACTAGAGGACATGAGCAGTTCTTC.

This clonotype was recorded many times. V gene TRBV5-1 combines with J gene TRBJ2-3, with 8 nucleotides matching TRBD2. The J segment lost 9 bases and the V segment lost 2 bases, leaving 14 bases of the junction unmatched. The CDR3 extends over 16 amino acids. Looked up from germline, CDR1 is SGHRS and CDR2 is YFSETQ. The CDR3: CASSLPGGVLPRTQYF. The CDR3 nucleotides read TGCGCCAGCAGCTTACCCGGGGGGGTCCTCCCAAGGACGCAGTATTTT. Variable domain in full (rest from reference TRBV5-1 and TRBJ2-3): KAGVTQTPRYLIKTRGQQVTLSCSPISGHRSVSWYQQTPGQGLQFLFEYFSETQRNKGNFPGRFSGRQFSNSRSEMNVSTLELGDSALYLCASSLPGGVLPRTQYFGPGTRLTVL.

Many counts were recorded for this clonotype. The V call is TRBV5-1, the J call TRBJ2-7; D ambiguous. Deletions cut 0 bases from V and 2 bases from J, with 6 bases between. This CDR3 is built from 13 residues. CDR1 is SGHRS and CDR2 is YFSETQ in the germline V gene. The CDR3 coding sequence is TGCGCCAGCAGCTTGGGGGATCCCTACGAGCAGTACTTC. Its translation is CASSLGDPYEQYF.

This clonotype came up many times. In nucleotides, the CDR3 is TGTGCCAGCAGCTTAACGGGCAGAGAAGCTTTCTTT. This codes for CASSLTGREAFF. V gene TRBV7-3 combines with J gene TRBJ1-1, with D unresolved. The CDR3 is 12 residues long. V lost 0 bases and J 8 bases, leaving 7 bases between the germline ends. Germline V gene lookup returns CDR1 SGHTA and CDR2 FQGTGA.

This clonotype was detected many times. J is TRBJ2-3 and V is TRBV9; 13 bases map to TRBD2. Germline CDR1 reads SGDLS; CDR2 reads YYNGEE. The CDR3 totals 16 residues. The V and J ends lost 3 bases and 3 bases, in that order; junction bases with no gene match: 4. The CDR3 reads CASSGRTSGRTDTQYF. CDR3 DNA: TGTGCCAGCAGCGGCCGGACTAGCGGGAGAACAGATACGCAGTATTTT.

This clonotype came up many times. This chain joins TRBV6-5 and TRBJ2-1; D possibly corresponds to TRBD1 (6 bases). CDR1 is MNHEY and CDR2 is SVGAGI in the germline V gene. This CDR3 contains 16 residues. The ends were cut back, 7 bases at V and 3 bases at J, with 19 bases in the middle. The CDR3, as DNA: TGTGCCAGCACCCGCCCGACTCGAGGGGGCTACAATGAGCAGTTCTTC. Translated: CASTRPTRGGYNEQFF.

This clonotype was observed many times. The chain uses TRBV12-3 or TRBV12-4 and TRBJ2-3, with 9 bases lining up with TRBD2. CDR3 length: 16 residues. Trimming removed 3 bases from V and 0 bases from J; junction bases left unmatched: 4. CDR3 sequence (DNA): TGTGCCAGCAGTTTCGACCTAGCGGGAAGCACAGATACGCAGTATTTT. Its translation: CASSFDLAGSTDTQYF.

At least ten counts were recorded for this clonotype. The chain joins TRBV5-6 to TRBJ2-7; TRBD2 aligns across 10 bases. V was clipped by 2 bases and J by 3 bases; unmatched bases: 8. In germline, CDR1 is SGHDT, CDR2 YYEEEE. The CDR3 has 16 residues. The CDR3 loop reads CASSFGLAAFLYEQYF. The CDR3 nucleotides are TGTGCCAGCAGCTTCGGACTAGCGGCCTTTCTCTACGAGCAGTACTTC.

This clonotype was recorded many times. The rearrangement joins TRBV28 to TRBJ2-5, with D possibly called TRBD1 or TRBD2 (5 bases each). Germline V lookup: CDR1 MDHEN, CDR2 SYDVKM. CDR3 length: 16 residues. The V gene lost 5 bases and the J gene lost 5 bases, with 21 bases spanning the gap. CDR3 protein: CASSPRQSRGKETQYF. In DNA form, the CDR3 reads TGTGCCAGCAGTCCCCGGCAGTCCCGGGGCAAGGAGACCCAGTACTTC. The full variable domain, in which reference TRBV28 and TRBJ2-5 provide the parts outside the CDR3, is DVKVTQSSRYLVKRTGEKVFLECVQDMDHENMFWYRQDPGLGLRLIYFSYDVKMKEKGDIPEGYSVSREKKERFSLILESASTNQTSMYLCASSPRQSRGKETQYFGPGTRLLVL.

This clonotype has at least ten counts. The CDR3 DNA sequence: TGTGCCATCAGTGAGTCCGTAGGCTCTGGGGCCAACGTCCTGACTTTC. This sequence encodes CAISESVGSGANVLTF. The chain combines TRBV10-3 with TRBJ2-6; no clear D. The ends were cut back, 0 bases at V and 0 bases at J, with 6 bases in the middle. Germline V gene sequence: CDR1 ENHRY, CDR2 SYGVKD. This CDR3 spans 16 amino acids.

This clonotype has a count of ten or more. The V gene is TRBV7-2, the J gene TRBJ2-2; D is uncertain. Trimming removed 4 bases at V and 8 bases at J, with 17 bases between. CDR1 SGHTA and CDR2 FQGNSA come from the germline V gene. This CDR3 has 15 residues. CDR3 nucleotide sequence: TGTGCCAGCAGCTCCAGGTGGACCAGGACGGGGGAGCTGTTTTTT. It specifies CASSSRWTRTGELFF.

This chain connects TRBV12-3 or TRBV12-4 to TRBJ2-5; D not resolved. The CDR3 length is 13 residues. Trimming cost V 2 bases and J 4 bases, with 8 bases left between them. The chain's CDR3 is CASSLNPGETQYF. DNA of the CDR3: TGTGCCAGCAGTTTAAACCCAGGAGAGACCCAGTACTTC.

The table lists this clonotype with many counts. This chain uses TRBV6-5 with TRBJ1-4; no definite D call. V lost 2 bases and J 5 bases, leaving 9 bases between the germline ends. There are 14 residues in the CDR3. The germline CDR1 and CDR2 sequences are MNHEY and SVGAGI. The CDR3: CASSYGRSNEKLFF. The CDR3 DNA reads as TGTGCCAGCAGTTACGGCCGCTCGAATGAAAAACTGTTTTTT.